Described below is a single TCR beta chain sequence and its context. Its specificity is unknown. This CDR3 contains 17 residues. This sample stems from a study of cytomegalovirus exposure and HLA in healthy donors. Study findings and constraints: In a later analysis, across HLA loci, associated TCR counts were highest for DRB1, lowest for HLA-C.

Amplification used 60 Vbeta primers and 13 Jbeta primers. The repertoire was sequenced with immunoSEQ multiplex PCR; TCRdb's copy has only in-frame clones and lacks some. This sample has tens of thousands of clones, with 70% to 80% found just once. The chain couples TRBV21-1 to TRBJ2-5; the table names TRBD2, a call not compared with the DNA. TRBV21-1 has pseudogene status. The sequence came from a man aged 25-40 years in good health and CMV-seronegative. Sequenced input: PBMCs. The CDR3 spells CASSKLEKGEYDETQYF. CDR3 DNA: TGTGCCAGCAGCAAACTCGAGAAGGGAGAGTATGACGAGACCCAGTACTTC.